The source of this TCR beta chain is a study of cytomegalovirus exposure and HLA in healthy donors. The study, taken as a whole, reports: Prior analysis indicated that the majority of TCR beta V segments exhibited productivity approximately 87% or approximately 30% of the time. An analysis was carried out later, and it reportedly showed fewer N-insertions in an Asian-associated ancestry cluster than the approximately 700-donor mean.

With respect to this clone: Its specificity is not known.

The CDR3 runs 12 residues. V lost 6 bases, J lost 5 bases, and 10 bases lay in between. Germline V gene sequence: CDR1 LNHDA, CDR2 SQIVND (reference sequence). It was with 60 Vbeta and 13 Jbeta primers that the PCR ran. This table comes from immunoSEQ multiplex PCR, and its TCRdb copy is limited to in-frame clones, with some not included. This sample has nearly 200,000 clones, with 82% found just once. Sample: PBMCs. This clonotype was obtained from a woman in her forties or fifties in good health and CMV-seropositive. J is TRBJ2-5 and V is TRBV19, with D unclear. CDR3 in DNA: TGTGCCAGTAGCCCCTCGAGGGAGACCCAGTACTTC. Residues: CASSPSRETQYF.